Listed here is a single T cell receptor (beta chain). Its target is not known. The data derive from a study of T cell responses to AZD1222 COVID-19 vaccine. Measured with immunoSEQ multiplex PCR; TCRdb has only the in-frame clones, and not every one. The sample has 150,000 to 200,000 clones; approximately 87% are singletons. Study-wide points: CD4 TCRs linked to vaccination spanned spike, dominating at 160-218 and 743-854. Spike-specific TCR breadth and depth both grew after two AZD1222 doses. Seropositivity was recorded at baseline in only a handful of AZD1222 recipients. Clonal diversity was possibly underestimated, and the donors were mostly white British, with more females.

This receptor was taken from an adult in good health. The sample was peripheral blood, taken on day 0 of MenACWY control vaccination.

Written as DNA, the CDR3 is TGTGCCAGCAGCCAAGATACAGCTCTTGAAAAACTGTTTTTT. Protein product: CASSQDTALEKLFF. The gene calls are TRBV3-1 (or the pseudogene TRBV3-2) and TRBJ1-4; D remains unclear. Germline V CDR1 and CDR2: LGHDT, YNNKEL (reference sequence). The V gene lost 0 bases and the J gene lost 7 bases, with 9 bases spanning the gap. The CDR3 runs to 14 residues.